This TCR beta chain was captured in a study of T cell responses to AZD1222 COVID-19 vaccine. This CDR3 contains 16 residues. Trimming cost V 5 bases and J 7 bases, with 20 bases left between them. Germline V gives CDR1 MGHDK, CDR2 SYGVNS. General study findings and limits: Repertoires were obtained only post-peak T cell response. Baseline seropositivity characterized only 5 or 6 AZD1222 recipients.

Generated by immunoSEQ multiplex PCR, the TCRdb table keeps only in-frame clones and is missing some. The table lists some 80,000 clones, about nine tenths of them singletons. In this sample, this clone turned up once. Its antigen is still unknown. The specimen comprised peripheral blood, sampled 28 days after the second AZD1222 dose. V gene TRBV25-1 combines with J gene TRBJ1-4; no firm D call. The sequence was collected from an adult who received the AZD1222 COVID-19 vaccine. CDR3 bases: TGTGCCAGCAGTCCCCCTTCGTACGCCGGCGGTGAAAAACTGTTTTTT. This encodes CASSPPSYAGGEKLFF.